The 30 T cell receptor beta chains in this list originate from one sample, sequenced in a study of tumor-infiltrating lymphocytes in primary liver carcinoma. Unsorted whole blood yielded blood RNA, and germline DNA was extracted as well. From approximately 490 ng total RNA, TCR beta cDNA was generated with a primer in the constant region. A slightly modified ARM-PCR protocol with three nested multiplex PCR rounds produced these TCR beta libraries. A C-beta reverse primer was combined with TRBV1-TRBV30 forward primers in the first two PCR rounds, and each round had approximately 9 cycles. TCRdb ran MiXCR on the multiplex PCR reads and lists one entry per CDR3 protein. The sample consists of approximately 340,000 distinct CDR3 sequences, 65% of them appearing once. Sequencing was done on a sample of peripheral blood. The source of these receptors is a man aged 40-49 years with primary liver carcinoma and hepatitis B virus infection.

The table lists this clonotype with a count of one. Relative to the germline gene, one junction end is altered; a read error may explain this. The chain has TRBV5-5 and TRBJ2-7; TRBD2 agrees at 8 bases. The CDR3 runs to 15 residues. Germline assignment: CDR1 SGHKS and CDR2 YYEKEE (reference sequence). The CDR3 loop is CAISLVSGSFYEQYF. In DNA form, the CDR3 reads TGTGCCATCAGCTTGGTCAGCGGGAGCTTCTACGAGCAGTACTTC.

This clonotype was seen many times. CDR3 bases: TGCGCCAGCAGCCCTGACTCTAGCGGCAGCTCCTACGAGCAGTACTTC. It translates to CASSPDSSGSSYEQYF. The chain has TRBV4-1 and TRBJ2-7; 7 positions match TRBD2. CDR3 length: 16 amino acids. The trim removed 4 bases at V and 0 bases at J, leaving 9 bases unmatched. Germline V gene lookup returns CDR1 MGHRA and CDR2 YSYEKL.

The V gene is TRBV6-1, the J gene TRBJ1-5; D is possibly TRBD1 (6 bases). The CDR3 runs to 13 residues. V was pared by 4 bases and J by 4 bases, with 8 bases between. Per germline, CDR1 MNHNS and CDR2 SASEGT. The CDR3 here is CASSVQGNQPQHF. The CDR3 DNA sequence: TGTGCCAGCAGTGTACAGGGAAATCAGCCCCAGCATTTT.

This clonotype has more than one count but fewer than ten. This chain connects TRBV6-5 to TRBJ1-1; D not certain. Trimming removed 5 bases at V and 9 bases at J, with 22 bases between. CDR1 and CDR2 from the germline V gene are MNHEY and SVGAGI. The CDR3 is 15 amino acids. CDR3 loop: CASSHPQTTLNQAFF. The CDR3 nucleotides read TGTGCCAGCAGTCATCCCCAGACAACTCTAAACCAAGCTTTCTTT.

The gene calls are TRBV29-1 and TRBJ2-1; 8 nucleotides match TRBD1. This CDR3 region has 12 residues. Germline V gene lookup returns CDR1 SQVTM and CDR2 ANQGSEA. The trim removed 5 bases at V and 12 bases at J, leaving 9 bases unmatched. The CDR3 sequence: CSVPPQGGGQFF. The CDR3 DNA reads TGCAGCGTTCCCCCACAGGGGGGTGGGCAGTTCTTC.

To note about this clonotype: A much larger clone lies one base from this, so it may be a read error. The chain uses TRBV4-3 and TRBJ2-4, with 7 bases that match TRBD2. The CDR3 contains 14 residues. The germline V gene encodes CDR1 LGHNA and CDR2 YSLEER. In nucleotides, the CDR3 is TGCGCCAGCAGCCAAAGTGGGGGGGAAAACATTCACTACTTC. The encoded protein is CASSQSGGENIHYF.

The chain joins TRBV28 to TRBJ2-7, with a possible D match to TRBD1 (6 bases). CDR1 and CDR2 from the germline V gene are MDHEN and SYDVKM. The CDR3 is 12 residues long. The CDR3 sequence is CATAQGFHGQYF. CDR3 nucleotide sequence: TGTGCTACCGCACAGGGCTTCCACGGGCAGTACTTC.

This clonotype was recorded at least ten times. This rearrangement joins TRBV6-2 or TRBV6-3 to TRBJ2-1; D is tentatively TRBD1 or TRBD2 (7 bases each). This CDR3 spans 15 amino acids. The germline V gene has CDR1 MNHEY and CDR2 SVGEGT. Trimming cost V 7 bases and J 4 bases, with 17 bases left between them. For the CDR3, the DNA is TGTGCCAGCAAGCAGGGAGGGGGCTGGTACAATGAGCAGTTCTTC. Its protein is CASKQGGGWYNEQFF.

Comment on this clonotype: A much larger clone sits a single nucleotide away, making a read error possible. This sequence joins TRBV6-1 and TRBJ2-3; the D is unclear. The V gene's germline CDR1 is MNHNS and CDR2 SASEGT. CDR3 length: 15 amino acids. CDR3 DNA sequence: TGTGCCAGCAGAAATATGTGGGGAAACACAGATATGCAGTATTTT. This sequence encodes CASRNMWGNTDMQYF.

This clonotype was detected once. A read error is possible here, since a much larger clone lies one base away. This chain links TRBV5-4 with TRBJ2-5; possible D gene TRBD2, 6 bases. From germline, CDR1 is SGHNT and CDR2 YYREEE (reference sequence). CDR3 size: 15 residues. Trimming stripped 4 bases from V and 2 bases from J, with 15 bases between. In DNA form, the CDR3 reads TGTGCCAGCAGCCCTTGGGGGGATCGGCAAGAGACCCAGTACTTC. Protein product: CASSPWGDRQETQYF.

This clonotype appeared many times. The chain employs TRBV6-5 and TRBJ1-2; no reliable D call. Germline V lookup: CDR1 MNHEY, CDR2 SVGAGI. Between the trimmed V and J ends, which lost 8 bases and 0 bases, there was a span of 7 bases. The CDR3 contains 12 residues. DNA for the CDR3: TGTGCCAGCGAAGGACCTAACTATGGCTACACCTTC. This translates into CASEGPNYGYTF.

The rearrangement joins TRBV5-1 to TRBJ2-2, with 10 bases lining up with TRBD2. The germline V gene encodes CDR1 SGHRS and CDR2 YFSETQ. The trim removed 0 bases at V and 4 bases at J, leaving 6 bases unmatched. There are 17 residues in the CDR3. The CDR3 loop is CASSLGASGRATGELFF. DNA of the CDR3: TGCGCCAGCAGCTTGGGGGCCAGCGGGAGGGCCACCGGGGAGCTGTTTTTT.

In this sample, this clonotype turned up a few times. The rearrangement uses TRBV6-6 and TRBJ2-7; 9 nucleotides match TRBD2. The CDR3 loop spans 15 amino acids. With 1 base clipped from V and 3 bases from J, the junction kept 4 bases outside the gene matches. Germline CDR1 is MNHNY and CDR2 is SVGAGI (reference sequence). CDR3 bases: TGTGCCAGCAGTTACTTGGCTAGCGGGGACTACGAGCAGTACTTC. Its translation: CASSYLASGDYEQYF.

Of note for this clonotype: At one end the junction does not follow the germline gene, possibly because of a read error. The rearrangement uses TRBV5-1 and TRBJ1-1; D perhaps matches TRBD1 (5 bases). The CDR3 extends over 14 amino acids. Germline V gene lookup returns CDR1 SGHRS and CDR2 YFSETQ. The CDR3 nucleotides are TGCGCCAGCAGCTTGGAGGGGCTTGGGGCTGAAGCCTTCTTT. This codes for CASSLEGLGAEAFF.

The chain joins TRBV6-5 to TRBJ1-2; D is unresolved. The CDR3 runs to 15 residues. The germline V and J ends were trimmed by 6 bases and 4 bases, with 18 bases remaining between them. Germline-derived CDR1 and CDR2 are MNHEY and SVGAGI. CDR3 loop: CASSLSEGYFYGYTF. The CDR3 DNA follows: TGTGCCAGCAGCCTTAGTGAAGGGTACTTCTATGGCTACACCTTC.

As to this clonotype: Germline and junction disagree at one end, which may indicate a read error. V is TRBV11-2 and J is TRBJ1-1, with a weak D call TRBD1 (6 bases). The V gene's germline CDR1 is SGHAT and CDR2 FQNNGV. The CDR3 length is 13 residues. CDR3 nucleotides: TGTACCAGCAGCTTTAACCGGGACACCGAAACTTTCTTT. Its protein is CTSSFNRDTETFF. The entire variable domain, with the rest obtained from reference TRBV11-2 and TRBJ1-1, is as follows: EAGVAQSPRYKIIEKRQSVAFWCNPISGHATLYWYQQILGQGPKLLIQFQNNGVVDDSQLPKDRFSAERLKGVDSTLKIQPAKLEDSAVYLCTSSFNRDTETFFGQGTRLTVV.

This clonotype was observed many times. J is TRBJ2-7 and V is TRBV10-3; tentatively, D is TRBD2 (5 bases). The CDR3 length is 12 residues. V lost 8 bases and J lost 0, with 8 bases in between. Germline CDR1 ENHRY, CDR2 SYGVKD. CDR3 loop: CAISGNSYEQYF. Here the CDR3 DNA reads TGTGCCATCTCGGGGAACTCCTACGAGCAGTACTTC.

V and J are TRBV9 and TRBJ1-1; no firm D call. V was shortened by 0 bases and J by 0 bases, with 12 bases between the two germline ends. The CDR3 consists of 16 residues. The germline CDR1 and CDR2 sequences are SGDLS and YYNGEE. The CDR3 nucleotides read TGTGCCAGCAGCGTAGGCCTCGGAACAATGAACACTGAAGCTTTCTTT. Translation gives CASSVGLGTMNTEAFF.

This clonotype was seen a single time. A read error is possible here, since a much larger clone lies one base away. V gene TRBV29-1 combines with J gene TRBJ2-5; tentative D call: TRBD2 (7 bases). Germline assignment: CDR1 SQVTM and CDR2 ANQGSEA. The CDR3 has 14 amino acids. The CDR3 protein is CSVDRGGVGETQNF. CDR3 in DNA: TGCAGCGTTGACCGAGGGGGGGTAGGGGAGACCCAGAACTTC.

Many counts were recorded for this clonotype. The chain carries TRBV5-5 and TRBJ2-3, with 15 bases aligning to TRBD2. Germline trimming cut 4 bases from V and 5 bases from J; bases unmatched to any gene: 8. The germline CDR1 and CDR2 sequences are SGHKS and YYEKEE (reference sequence). CDR3 length: 17 amino acids. The CDR3 here is CASSEGLAGGPKDTQYF. The CDR3 DNA sequence: TGTGCCAGCAGCGAAGGACTAGCGGGAGGGCCTAAAGATACGCAGTATTTT. The complete variable domain, with remaining parts taken from reference TRBV5-5 and TRBJ2-3, reads DAGVTQSPTHLIKTRGQQVTLRCSPISGHKSVSWYQQVLGQGPQFIFQYYEKEERGRGNFPDRFSARQFPNYSSELNVNALLLGDSALYLCASSEGLAGGPKDTQYFGPGTRLTVL.

The J gene is TRBJ2-2, the V gene TRBV28, with D possibly being TRBD2 (6 bases). Per germline, CDR1 MDHEN and CDR2 SYDVKM. Between the trimmed V and J ends, which lost 6 bases and 6 bases, there was a span of 14 bases. The CDR3 totals 14 residues. The CDR3 bases are TGTGCCAGCAGGGGCGGAGGGGCCGCCGGGGAGCTGTTTTTT. It is translated as CASRGGGAAGELFF. Supplemented by reference TRBV28 and TRBJ2-2, the full variable domain reads DVKVTQSSRYLVKRTGEKVFLECVQDMDHENMFWYRQDPGLGLRLIYFSYDVKMKEKGDIPEGYSVSREKKERFSLILESASTNQTSMYLCASRGGGAAGELFFGEGSRLTVL.

A word on this clonotype: An end of the junction differs from the germline gene, which may be a read error. The chain employs TRBV12-3 or TRBV12-4 and TRBJ2-1; TRBD2 might be the D (5 bases). This CDR3 is 15 amino acids long. For the CDR3, the DNA is TGTGTCAGCAGTGCGGACTCACCGAGCTGCAATGAGCAGTTCTTC. This codes for CVSSADSPSCNEQFF.

The table lists this clonotype with a few counts. The chain is built from TRBV28 and TRBJ2-1; TRBD2 might be the D (5 bases). V lost 7 bases and J 8 bases, leaving 21 bases between the germline ends. CDR1 MDHEN and CDR2 SYDVKM come from the germline V gene. The CDR3 has 15 amino acids. The CDR3 nucleotides read TGTGCCAGCACCCTCGACTCCCCCGTCGGGGATGAGCAGTTCTTC. It specifies CASTLDSPVGDEQFF.

To note about this clonotype: A much larger clone differs from this one at a single base, so this may be a read error. This chain joins TRBV5-4 and TRBJ1-2; D not resolved. V was pared by 2 bases and J by 4 bases, with 18 bases between. The CDR3 contains 16 residues. Germline V gives CDR1 SGHNT, CDR2 YYREEE (reference sequence). The CDR3 sequence: CASSFFTTFSPYGYTF. The CDR3 DNA reads as TGTGCCAGCAGCTTCTTTACTACTTTCAGCCCCTATGGCTACACCTTC.

Concerning this clonotype: A read error is possible here, since a much larger clone lies one base away. This chain joins TRBV11-2 and TRBJ2-3, with D possibly TRBD1 on 5 matching bases. The CDR3 is 16 amino acids. The germline gives CDR1 SGHAT, CDR2 FQNNGV. CDR3 loop: CASGLVTGISTGTQYF. CDR3 nucleotide sequence: TGTGCCAGCGGCTTAGTGACTGGGATTAGCACAGGTACGCAGTATTTT. Full variable domain (missing parts from reference TRBV11-2 and TRBJ2-3): EAGVAQSPRYKIIEKRQSVAFWCNPISGHATLYWYQQILGQGPKLLIQFQNNGVVDDSQLPKDRFSAERLKGVDSTLKIQPAKLEDSAVYLCASGLVTGISTGTQYFGPGTRLTVL.

The chain has TRBV5-6 and TRBJ2-7; 7 bases match TRBD1. This CDR3 region has 13 residues. Germline V gives CDR1 SGHDT, CDR2 YYEEEE. The trim removed 7 bases at V and 0 bases at J, leaving 4 bases unmatched. The CDR3 DNA is TGTGCCAGCGGCAGACAGGGCTCCTACGAGCAGTACTTC. Translation gives CASGRQGSYEQYF.

This clonotype was observed a handful of times. The genes are TRBV12-3 or TRBV12-4 and TRBJ2-1; 7 nucleotides agree with TRBD2. CDR3 length: 14 amino acids. Germline trimming cut 6 bases from V and 2 bases from J; bases unmatched to any gene: 4. CDR3 in amino acids: CASSDGTTYNEQFF. The CDR3 DNA reads TGTGCCAGCAGCGACGGGACTACCTACAATGAGCAGTTCTTC.

This chain links TRBV29-1 with TRBJ1-1, with D possibly being TRBD1 (5 bases). Trimming removed 6 bases from V and 5 bases from J, with 13 bases in between. This CDR3 is built from 12 residues. Germline CDR1 and CDR2: SQVTM and ANQGSEA. CDR3 protein: CSVRGGDTEAFF. Written as DNA, the CDR3 is TGCAGCGTACGGGGGGGGGATACTGAAGCTTTCTTT. The variable domain in full, completed from reference TRBV29-1 and TRBJ1-1, reads SAVISQKPSRDICQRGTSLTIQCQVDSQVTMMFWYRQQPGQSLTLIATANQGSEATYESGFVIDKFPISRPNLTFSTLTVSNMSPEDSSIYLCSVRGGDTEAFFGQGTRLTVV.

A single count supports this clonotype. This chain links TRBV29-1 with TRBJ1-5; 7 bases align to TRBD1. CDR3 length: 13 residues. From germline, CDR1 is SQVTM and CDR2 ANQGSEA. V shed 3 bases and J 4 bases; nucleotides not matched to a gene: 3. The CDR3 coding sequence is TGCAGCGTTGAGGGGACAGAGAATCAGCCCCAGCATTTT. Its protein product is CSVEGTENQPQHF.

On this clonotype: This could be a read error, since a much larger clone is one nucleotide away. V and J are TRBV6-5 and TRBJ2-2, with D tentatively TRBD2 (6 bases). The CDR3 contains 15 residues. Germline V gene data show CDR1 as MNHEY and CDR2 as SVGAGI. The CDR3 is CASSYSGGITGKLFF. CDR3 DNA sequence: TGTGCCAGCAGTTACTCGGGGGGTATCACCGGGAAGCTGTTTTTT.